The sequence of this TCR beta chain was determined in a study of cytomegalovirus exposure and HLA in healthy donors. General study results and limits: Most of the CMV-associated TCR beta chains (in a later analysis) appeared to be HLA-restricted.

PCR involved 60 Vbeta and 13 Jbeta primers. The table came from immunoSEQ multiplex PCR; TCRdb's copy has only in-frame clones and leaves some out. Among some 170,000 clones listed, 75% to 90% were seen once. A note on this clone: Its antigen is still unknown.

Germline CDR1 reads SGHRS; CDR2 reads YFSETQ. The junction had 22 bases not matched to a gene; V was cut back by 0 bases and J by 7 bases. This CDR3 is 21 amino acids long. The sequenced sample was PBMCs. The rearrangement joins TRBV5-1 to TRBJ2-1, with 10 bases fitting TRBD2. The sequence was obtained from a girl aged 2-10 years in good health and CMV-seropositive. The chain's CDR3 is CASSLVSSGSLSIAATNEQFF. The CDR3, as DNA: TGCGCCAGCAGCTTGGTTTCTAGCGGGAGTCTGTCTATCGCGGCGACGAATGAGCAGTTCTTC.